This T cell receptor (beta chain) was sequenced in a study of type 1 regulatory T cells. CDR3 size: 13 residues. V lost 6 bases, J lost 1 base, and 10 bases lay in between. Germline V gene lookup returns CDR1 MNHEY and CDR2 SMNVEV (reference sequence). At least ten counts were recorded for this clonotype. From the reads, TCRdb called clonotypes with MiXCR, one entry per CDR3 protein. The sample has some 18,000 distinct CDR3 sequences, roughly 10% seen once. This chain links TRBV27 with TRBJ2-7, with a tentative D call TRBD1 (6 bases). The receptor was isolated from a human donor in good health. Material: CD4+ T cells, either the whole sample or a sorted fraction (not recorded which). In nucleotides, the CDR3 is TGTGCCAGCAGAAGACAGGCATCCTACGAGCAGTACTTC. As protein: CASRRQASYEQYF.